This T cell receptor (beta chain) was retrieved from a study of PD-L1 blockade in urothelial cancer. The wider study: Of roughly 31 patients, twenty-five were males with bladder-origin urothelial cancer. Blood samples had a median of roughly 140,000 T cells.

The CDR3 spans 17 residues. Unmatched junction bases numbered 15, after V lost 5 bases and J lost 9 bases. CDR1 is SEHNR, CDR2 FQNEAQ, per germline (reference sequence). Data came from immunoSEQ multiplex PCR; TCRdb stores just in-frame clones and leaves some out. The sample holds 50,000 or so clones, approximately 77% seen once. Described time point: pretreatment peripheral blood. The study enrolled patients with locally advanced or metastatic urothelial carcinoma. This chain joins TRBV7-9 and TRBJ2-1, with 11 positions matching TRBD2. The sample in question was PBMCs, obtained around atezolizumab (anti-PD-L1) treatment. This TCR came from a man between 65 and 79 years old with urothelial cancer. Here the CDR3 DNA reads TGTGCCAGCAGCCCAGAGGGGGCTCTAGCGGGAGGTTTTGAGCAGTTCTTC. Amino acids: CASSPEGALAGGFEQFF.